A selection of T cell receptor beta chains follows, all from one sample in a study of blood T cell repertoires in COVID-19. The method was immunoSEQ multiplex PCR; TCRdb's version includes in-frame clones alone and lacks a portion of them. The table lists fewer than 150,000 clones, about 88% of them singletons, with less than 8.5% in the top ten. The material sequenced was peripheral blood. All receptors derive from a woman aged 70-85 years who had recovered from COVID-19. Both conserved end residues are part of each CDR3. D genes are given only for firm matches. Clone size, where shown, is once, few, many, or a class for clones that have expanded.

CDR3: CASSTAPWRNSYEQYF
DNA: TGTGCCAGTAGTACCGCCCCGTGGAGGAACTCCTACGAGCAGTACTTC
D: .
J: TRBJ2-7
V: TRBV19
size: once

CDR3: CAWSVGSFGTDTQYF
DNA: TGTGCCTGGAGTGTAGGGAGCTTTGGGACAGATACGCAGTATTTT
D: .
J: TRBJ2-3
V: TRBV30
size: .

CDR3: CASSFQAVTNQPQHF
DNA: TGTGCCAGCAGTTTCCAGGCCGTCACCAATCAGCCCCAGCATTTT
D: .
J: TRBJ1-5
V: TRBV6-2/TRBV6-3
size: .

CDR3: CASSFQGQGLNIQYF
DNA: TGTGCCAGCAGTTTTCAGGGACAGGGTCTAAACATTCAGTACTTC
D: TRBD1
J: TRBJ2-4
V: TRBV28
size: .

CDR3: CSVEVYYEQYF
DNA: TGCAGCGTTGAAGTCTACTACGAGCAGTACTTC
D: .
J: TRBJ2-7
V: TRBV29-1
size: .

CDR3: CASMPGRTSGGSTDTQYF
DNA: TGCGCCAGCATGCCAGGCCGGACTAGCGGGGGGAGCACAGATACGCAGTATTTT
D: TRBD2
J: TRBJ2-3
V: TRBV5-1
size: .

CDR3: CASRKVAGATNTGELFF
DNA: TGTGCCAGTAGGAAGGTAGCGGGGGCGACGAACACCGGGGAGCTGTTTTTT
D: TRBD2
J: TRBJ2-2
V: TRBV19
size: .

CDR3: CASSGTGSGEQYF
DNA: TGTGCCAGCAGCGGGACAGGGTCGGGTGAGCAGTACTTC
D: TRBD1
J: TRBJ2-7
V: TRBV11-2
size: once

CDR3: CASSFQFLSGSAEAFF
DNA: TGCGCCAGCAGCTTTCAATTCCTGTCGGGATCGGCTGAAGCTTTCTTT
D: .
J: TRBJ1-1
V: TRBV5-1
size: .

CDR3: CASSWSTLNTEAFF
DNA: TGTGCCAGCAGCTGGTCCACTTTGAACACTGAAGCTTTCTTT
D: .
J: TRBJ1-1
V: TRBV7-2
size: .

CDR3: CASTSKDSEQYF
DNA: TGTGCCAGCACCTCAAAGGACTCCGAGCAGTACTTC
D: .
J: TRBJ2-7
V: TRBV7-9
size: .

CDR3: CASSLTPTGTDTQYF
DNA: TGCGCCAGCAGCCTCACTCCCACCGGCACAGATACGCAGTATTTT
D: .
J: TRBJ2-3
V: TRBV10-2
size: .

CDR3: CASSDGSFGGADTQYF
DNA: TGTGCCAGCAGCGATGGGAGTTTCGGTGGGGCAGATACGCAGTATTTT
D: .
J: TRBJ2-3
V: TRBV7-3
size: .

CDR3: CASSQGLLMLQYF
DNA: TGTGCCAGCAGCCAAGGCCTCCTAATGTTACAGTACTTC
D: .
J: TRBJ2-7
V: TRBV14
size: .

CDR3: CASSLYDSPETYEQYF
DNA: TGTGCCAGCAGCTTATACGACAGTCCCGAAACATACGAGCAGTACTTC
D: .
J: TRBJ2-7
V: TRBV7-9
size: .

CDR3: CAISESEVPGYYGYTF
DNA: TGTGCCATCAGTGAGTCCGAAGTCCCAGGATACTATGGCTACACCTTC
D: .
J: TRBJ1-2
V: TRBV10-3
size: .

CDR3: CASSLGRGSTDTQYF
DNA: TGTGCCAGCAGCTTGGGGCGGGGTAGCACAGATACGCAGTATTTT
D: .
J: TRBJ2-3
V: TRBV7-6
size: .

CDR3: CSAPRGGGYTF
DNA: TGCAGTGCGCCTCGCGGGGGAGGCTACACCTTC
D: .
J: TRBJ1-2
V: TRBV20-1
size: .

CDR3: CASSYVRGQPQHF
DNA: TGTGCCAGCAGTTACGTTCGGGGTCAGCCCCAGCATTTT
D: .
J: TRBJ1-5
V: TRBV6-5
size: .

CDR3: CASSPLTLAVQFF
DNA: TGCGCCAGCAGCCCCCTGACCCTAGCGGTCCAGTTCTTC
D: TRBD2
J: TRBJ2-1
V: TRBV4-1
size: .

CDR3: CASSIGWGGNEQFF
DNA: TGTGCCAGTAGTATTGGCTGGGGAGGCAATGAGCAGTTCTTC
D: .
J: TRBJ2-1
V: TRBV19
size: .

CDR3: CASSYSRGRDTQYF
DNA: TGTGCCAGCAGTTACTCCCGGGGGAGGGATACGCAGTATTTT
D: .
J: TRBJ2-3
V: TRBV6-5
size: .

CDR3: CASSQPISGALRETQYF
DNA: TGTGCCAGCAGCCAACCTATCAGCGGGGCCCTCAGGGAGACCCAGTACTTC
D: TRBD2
J: TRBJ2-5
V: TRBV3-1/TRBV3-2
size: once

CDR3: CASSPGDRPFYGYTF
DNA: TGTGCCAGCAGCCCGGGGGACAGACCCTTCTATGGCTACACCTTC
D: TRBD1
J: TRBJ1-2
V: TRBV5-4
size: .

CDR3: CASSLPYRWVNTEAFF
DNA: TGTGCCAGCAGTCTCCCTTACAGGTGGGTTAACACTGAAGCTTTCTTT
D: .
J: TRBJ1-1
V: TRBV28
size: .